Listed below are T cell receptor beta chains from one sample, sequenced in a study of OX40 agonist ivuxolimab in advanced cancers. Method: immunoSEQ multiplex PCR; TCRdb's copy keeps in-frame clones and lacks some. The repertoire holds around 72,000 clones, approximately 90% seen once, with 0.85% to 1% in the top ten. Sample: CD4+ or CD8+ T cells sorted from blood, taken in a trial of the OX40 agonist ivuxolimab. These receptors came from an adult with an advanced solid tumor such as melanoma, head and neck, liver or kidney cancer. Both conserved end residues are part of each CDR3. The D gene is left open where the match is weak. Expanded clones get a size class; other rows say once, few or many, or leave the size out.

>TRBJ2-7|TRBV6-1|NA|NA
TGTGCCAGCAAGCTAGCGAGCTACGAGCAGTACTTC
CASKLASYEQYF
>TRBJ1-5|TRBV5-1|TRBD1|NA
TGCGCCAGCAGCCTAGACAGGGAACAGCCCCAGCATTTT
CASSLDREQPQHF
>TRBJ1-2|TRBV19|TRBD1|NA
TGTGCCAGTAGTCCTCCGACAGGGGCTGGCTACACCTTC
CASSPPTGAGYTF
>TRBJ1-5|TRBV10-3|NA|NA
TGTGCCATCAGTGAGACGGCGAGCAATCAGCCCCAGCATTTT
CAISETASNQPQHF
>TRBJ1-1|TRBV19|NA|NA
TGTGCCAGTACGGTAGGCGTCGTCGCTGAAGCTTTCTTT
CASTVGVVAEAFF
>TRBJ2-5|TRBV25-1|NA|NA
TGTGCCAGCAGTGATATTAGACAGGGAGGACGAGAGACCCAGTACTTC
CASSDIRQGGRETQYF
>TRBJ2-1|TRBV6-1|NA|once
TGTGCCAGCGGCCGTTTTGGCCAGGGGAATGAGCAGTTCTTC
CASGRFGQGNEQFF
>TRBJ1-1|TRBV9|NA|few
TGTGCCAGCAGCGTGGGCGATGGCACTGAAGCTTTCTTT
CASSVGDGTEAFF
>TRBJ2-3|TRBV7-2|NA|NA
TGTGCCAGCAGCCCTAGAGATACGCAGTATTTT
CASSPRDTQYF
>TRBJ1-2|TRBV13|TRBD1|NA
TGTGCCAGCAGCCGATCCCAGGGGGGAGTGGGCTACACCTTC
CASSRSQGGVGYTF
>TRBJ1-5|TRBV18|NA|NA
TGTGCCAGCTCACCCCCAGGCGACAATCAGCCCCAGCATTTT
CASSPPGDNQPQHF
>TRBJ1-1|TRBV28|NA|NA
TGTGCCAGCAGTTTGGTCGGGGGCACTGAAGCTTTCTTT
CASSLVGGTEAFF
>TRBJ1-2|TRBV30|TRBD1|NA
TGTGCCTGGAGTAAGACAGGGGACCCCTATGGCTACACCTTC
CAWSKTGDPYGYTF
>TRBJ2-4|TRBV28|TRBD1|NA
TGTGCCAGTTGTGTCCAGGGGGCCCAAAACATTCAGTACTTC
CASCVQGAQNIQYF
>TRBJ2-7|TRBV30|NA|NA
TGTGCCTGGAGTCCGGGACTCACCTACGAGCAGTACTTC
CAWSPGLTYEQYF
>TRBJ1-2|TRBV5-4|NA|NA
TGTGCCAGCAGCAAAAGGGGGGCCCAGTCCTATGGCTACACCTTC
CASSKRGAQSYGYTF
>TRBJ2-1|TRBV10-1|NA|NA
TGCGCCAGCAGTGAGTCTGGCGGCTATGAGCAGTTCTTC
CASSESGGYEQFF
>TRBJ2-5|TRBV15|TRBD2|NA
TGTGCCACCAGCAGAGATTTCGCCGGGACTAGCGGGGGGGCCTATGAGACCCAGTACTTC
CATSRDFAGTSGGAYETQYF
>TRBJ2-1|TRBV12-5|TRBD1|once
TGTGCTAGTGGTGGGACAGGGAACGGCTACAATGAGCAGTTCTTC
CASGGTGNGYNEQFF
>TRBJ1-1|TRBV6-5|NA|NA
TGTGCCAGCAGTTACGCTCTGACCTATACGAACACTGAAGCTTTCTTT
CASSYALTYTNTEAFF
>TRBJ2-7|TRBV6-5|NA|NA
TGTGCCAGCACTGGACTTCTCTACGAGCAGTACTTC
CASTGLLYEQYF
>TRBJ2-7|TRBV4-1|NA|NA
TGCGCCAGCAGCCCTGATTACTACGAGCAGTACTTC
CASSPDYYEQYF
>TRBJ1-5|TRBV6-1|NA|NA
TGTGCCAGCACCCAAGGGGGGATGGTAAGTCAGCCCCAGCATTTT
CASTQGGMVSQPQHF
>TRBJ2-7|TRBV7-2|NA|NA
TGTGCCAGCAGCTACGGACCAGGGAAGTACGAGCAGTACTTC
CASSYGPGKYEQYF
>TRBJ1-1|TRBV19|NA|once
TGTGCCAGTAGTATCCCTACAGGGCCCGCTGAAGCTTTCTTT
CASSIPTGPAEAFF
>TRBJ2-5|TRBV4-1|TRBD1|NA
TGCGCCAGCAGCCAAGCTTCGACAGGGGTAACCCAGTACTTC
CASSQASTGVTQYF
>TRBJ2-2|TRBV13|TRBD1|NA
TGTGCCAGCAGCTTCCGGGACAGGGCGAACACCGGGGAGCTGTTTTTT
CASSFRDRANTGELFF
>TRBJ1-3|TRBV19|TRBD1|once
TGTGCCAGTAGTAGGAGGGGACAGGAGACCTCTGGAAACACCATATATTTT
CASSRRGQETSGNTIYF
>TRBJ2-1|TRBV25-1|TRBD1|NA
TGTGCCAGCAGGAAGGGACAGGGGGTCGCTTACAATGAGCAGTTCTTC
CASRKGQGVAYNEQFF
>TRBJ2-3|TRBV5-1|NA|NA
TGCGCCAGCAGCTTGGGAGTGCTAGCCACAGATACGCAGTATTTT
CASSLGVLATDTQYF
>TRBJ2-1|TRBV6-6|TRBD2|NA
TGTGCCAGCAGCATCGGGGGGGCCTGGAAGGAGGAGCAGTTCTTC
CASSIGGAWKEEQFF
>TRBJ1-3|TRBV28|TRBD1|once
TGTGCCAGCTGGGACAGGGGGCCGAGCAACACCATATATTTT
CASWDRGPSNTIYF
>TRBJ2-3|TRBV6-1|NA|once
TGTGCCAGCAGTGCCGTTTTGCGGAGCACAGATACGCAGTATTTT
CASSAVLRSTDTQYF
>TRBJ1-3|TRBV27|NA|NA
TGTGCCAGCAGCATCAATCCCGTCTCTGGAAACACCATATATTTT
CASSINPVSGNTIYF
>TRBJ2-3|TRBV5-1|TRBD2|NA
TGCGCCAGCAGCTTGGGCGCTAGCGGGGCCACAGATACGCAGTATTTT
CASSLGASGATDTQYF
>TRBJ1-4|TRBV2|TRBD1|NA
TGTGCCAGCAGCCCGGGACAGGCTAATGAAAAACTGTTTTTT
CASSPGQANEKLFF
>TRBJ2-2|TRBV5-8|TRBD1|NA
TGTGCCAGCAGCTACGGACAGGGGGCGTGGGACACCGGGGAGCTGTTTTTT
CASSYGQGAWDTGELFF
>TRBJ2-7|TRBV11-2|NA|NA
TGTGCCAGCAGCCTATCGACCGCGAACTACGAGCAGTACTTC
CASSLSTANYEQYF
>TRBJ1-2|TRBV7-9|NA|NA
TGTGCCAGCAGCGAAAGAGGGGCCGGGGAAGGCTACACCTTC
CASSERGAGEGYTF
>TRBJ2-5|TRBV2|NA|NA
TGTGCCAGCAGCCTGGGCCCGTACCAAGAGACCCAGTACTTC
CASSLGPYQETQYF
>TRBJ1-5|TRBV6-6|NA|NA
TGTGCCAGCAGCTCCTTCGACAGCCTCGGCAATCAGCCCCAGCATTTT
CASSSFDSLGNQPQHF
>TRBJ2-1|TRBV29-1|TRBD2|NA
TGCAGCGCGGGACTAGAGGCGCCAAATGAGCAGTTCTTC
CSAGLEAPNEQFF
>TRBJ2-7|TRBV6-1|TRBD1|NA
TGTGCCAGCAGTGAAGTGGCAGGGGGCGGCTACGAGCAGTACTTC
CASSEVAGGGYEQYF
>TRBJ2-7|TRBV9|TRBD2|NA
TGTGCCAGCAGCGTAGCTCCCGGGGGGGGCGACGAGCAGTACTTC
CASSVAPGGGDEQYF
>TRBJ2-6|TRBV5-6|NA|NA
TGTGCCAGCAGCCGAGCCGGGGGCGCTGGGGCCAACGTCCTGACTTTC
CASSRAGGAGANVLTF
>TRBJ2-3|TRBV5-4|NA|NA
TGTGCCAGCAGCTCCCTAGCAGATACGCAGTATTTT
CASSSLADTQYF
>TRBJ2-3|TRBV5-4|NA|NA
TGTGCCAGCAGCCCGTGGGGGGGGCCAGCAGATACGCAGTATTTT
CASSPWGGPADTQYF
>TRBJ2-5|TRBV7-9|NA|NA
TGTGCCAGCAGCCTACTAGAGACCCAGTACTTC
CASSLLETQYF